The 28 T cell receptor beta chains below all came from one sample that was sequenced in a study of blood T cell repertoires in COVID-19 (dated by TCRdb to 2020 to 2021). Library construction relied on the immunoSEQ multiplex PCR assay. Held by TCRdb, this immuneACCESS table contains in-frame sequences only and omits some clones. Under half of the omission traces to an unresolved V gene where checked; the cause of the rest is unknown. This sample gives about 200,000 clones in total; 84% of them show up just once. The top ten hold around 13% of the sample. The sequencing input was peripheral blood. The source is a human donor in a cohort sampled during active COVID-19.

The CDR3 DNA reads as TGTGCCAGCAGTTTTCTCGGGACTAGCGGAGATTTCCAAGAGACCCAGTACTTC. Translated: CASSFLGTSGDFQETQYF. The V and J genes are TRBV28 and TRBJ2-5, with 11 bases aligning to TRBD2. J lost 1 base, V lost 3 bases, and 10 bases had no gene match. Germline CDR1 MDHEN, CDR2 SYDVKM. The CDR3 is 18 amino acids.

The J gene is TRBJ1-1, the V gene TRBV19; 9 bases fit TRBD1. Per the germline V gene, CDR1 is LNHDA and CDR2 is SQIVND (reference sequence). J lost 1 base, V lost 6 bases, and 9 bases had no gene match. CDR3 length: 16 residues. CDR3 in amino acids: CASRTHGTGKNTEAFF. DNA of the CDR3: TGTGCCAGTAGAACTCACGGGACAGGGAAGAACACTGAAGCTTTCTTT.

This chain links TRBV2 with TRBJ2-5; 7 bases align to TRBD1. The V gene end was trimmed by 6 bases and the J gene end by 5 bases; junction bases not matched to a gene: 6. The V gene's germline CDR1 is SNHLY and CDR2 FYNNEI. The CDR3 length is 13 residues. The CDR3: CASSKTGLETQYF. CDR3 sequence (DNA): TGTGCCAGCAGCAAGACAGGGTTGGAGACCCAGTACTTC.

On this clone itself: Germline is not matched at one junction end, which may reflect a read error. The rearrangement links TRBV3-1 (or the pseudogene TRBV3-2) to TRBJ2-2; TRBD2 is a possible D gene (7 bases). CDR1 and CDR2 (germline): LGHDT, YNNKEL (reference sequence). CDR3 length equals 21 residues. The CDR3 DNA sequence: TGTGCCAGCAGCCAAGATTACCCCGCCATGCGTAACGGGGGGCTCACCGGAGAGCTGTTTTTT. This translates into CASSQDYPAMRNGGLTGELFF.

The chain has TRBV9 and TRBJ1-1, with a possible D match to TRBD1 (5 bases). Trimming removed 4 bases at V and 3 bases at J, with 22 bases between. The CDR3 extends over 17 amino acids. Germline values: CDR1 SGDLS, CDR2 YYNGEE. CDR3 sequence reads: CASSKPGQAKGDTEAFF. CDR3 coding DNA: TGTGCCAGCAGCAAACCAGGACAAGCCAAAGGGGACACTGAAGCTTTCTTT.

V gene TRBV7-9 combines with J gene TRBJ2-1; 8 bases fit TRBD1. The CDR3 contains 16 residues. V lost 4 bases to trimming and J lost 4 bases; unmatched junction nucleotides: 9. Germline V gives CDR1 SEHNR, CDR2 FQNEAQ (reference sequence). CDR3 protein: CASSYPTTGAYNEQFF. CDR3 DNA: TGTGCCAGCAGCTACCCCACGACAGGGGCATACAATGAGCAGTTCTTC. The full variable domain, with the rest looked up from reference TRBV7-9 and TRBJ2-1, is DTGVSQNPRHKITKRGQNVTFRCDPISEHNRLYWYRQTLGQGPEFLTYFQNEAQLEKSRLLSDRFSAERPKGSFSTLEIQRTEQGDSAMYLCASSYPTTGAYNEQFFGPGTRLTVL.

V usage is TRBV6-2 or TRBV6-3 and J usage is TRBJ2-7, with D hard to call. Deletions cut 1 base from V and 1 base from J, with 11 bases between. Germline V lookup: CDR1 MNHEY, CDR2 SVGEGT. This CDR3 has 15 amino acids. CDR3 DNA sequence: TGTGCCAGCAGTTACTTATGGCGGAGTTCCTACGAGCAGTACTTC. Encoded protein: CASSYLWRSSYEQYF.

This sequence joins TRBV28 and TRBJ1-2; D not certain. Trimming shortened V by 6 bases and J by 8 bases, and 13 bases separated the two germline ends. Germline CDR1 MDHEN, CDR2 SYDVKM. This CDR3 spans 12 amino acids. The CDR3 loop is CASRPPTGGYTF. The CDR3 bases are TGTGCCAGCAGGCCACCTACGGGGGGCTACACCTTC.

The chain has TRBV7-6 and TRBJ1-2, with 9 bases identical to TRBD1. The CDR3 runs to 14 residues. Germline lookup yields CDR1 SGHVS and CDR2 FNYEAQ. Trimming at V came to 2 bases and at J to 4 bases, leaving 2 bases not matched to a gene. CDR3 protein: CASSLMGQGYGYTF. The CDR3, as DNA: TGTGCCAGCAGCTTAATGGGACAGGGCTATGGCTACACCTTC.

This sequence joins TRBV19 and TRBJ2-7; 9 bases match TRBD1. The germline V gene has CDR1 LNHDA and CDR2 SQIVND (reference sequence). The CDR3 is made up of 14 amino acids. Trimming removed 5 bases from V and 4 bases from J; junction bases left unmatched: 6. CDR3 nucleotides: TGTGCCAGTAGTGTTGACAGGGGGGATTACGAGCAGTACTTC. The encoded protein is CASSVDRGDYEQYF. Complete variable domain (other parts from reference TRBV19 and TRBJ2-7): DGGITQSPKYLFRKEGQNVTLSCEQNLNHDAMYWYRQDPGQGLRLIYYSQIVNDFQKGDIAEGYSVSREKKESFPLTVTSAQKNPTAFYLCASSVDRGDYEQYFGPGTRLTVT.

V gene TRBV20-1 combines with J gene TRBJ2-7, with 8 bases lining up with TRBD1. With 6 bases clipped from V and 6 bases from J, the junction kept 4 bases outside the gene matches. The CDR3 sequence is 11 residues long. The V gene's germline CDR1 is DFQATT and CDR2 SNEGSKA (reference sequence). Here the CDR3 reads CSADRVAEQYF. CDR3 DNA: TGCAGTGCGGACAGGGTCGCCGAGCAGTACTTC.

This clone was detected many times. The chain joins TRBV15 to TRBJ1-2; perhaps TRBD1 as D (5 bases). Germline CDR1 reads LNHNV; CDR2 reads YYDKDF (reference sequence). The CDR3 is 16 residues long. Trimming pared 1 base from V and 6 bases from J, leaving 18 bases between. CDR3 in amino acids: CATSRGSSKLRDGYTF. The CDR3 bases are TGTGCCACCAGCAGAGGGTCGTCTAAGCTCAGGGATGGCTACACCTTC.

The rearrangement uses TRBV6-6 and TRBJ2-7; D is perhaps TRBD2 (5 bases). Trimming removed 2 bases from V and 6 bases from J, with 17 bases in between. CDR1 and CDR2 from the germline V gene are MNHNY and SVGAGI (reference sequence). The CDR3 loop spans 15 amino acids. The CDR3 nucleotides are TGTGCCAGCAGTTACAGGTTGGACGTTGAGGGCGAGCAGTACTTC. It specifies CASSYRLDVEGEQYF.

The rearrangement joins TRBV6-6 to TRBJ2-7; a possible D gene is TRBD1 (5 bases). The length of the CDR3 is 12 residues. In germline, CDR1 is MNHNY, CDR2 SVGAGI (reference sequence). Trimming pared 8 bases from V and 1 base from J, leaving 9 bases between. For the CDR3, the DNA is TGTGCCAGCCGGACATTGTCCTACGAGCAGTACTTC. Translation gives CASRTLSYEQYF.

This clone was seen only once. V is TRBV28 and J is TRBJ2-1; TRBD2 matches 7 bases. CDR3 length equals 15 residues. Trimming removed 5 bases from V and 3 bases from J; junction bases left unmatched: 7. Germline V gene data show CDR1 as MDHEN and CDR2 as SYDVKM. In DNA form, the CDR3 reads TGTGCCAGCAGTCCCAGGACTAGTTTCTACAATGAGCAGTTCTTC. It encodes CASSPRTSFYNEQFF. The variable domain in full, with the rest retrieved from reference TRBV28 and TRBJ2-1, is DVKVTQSSRYLVKRTGEKVFLECVQDMDHENMFWYRQDPGLGLRLIYFSYDVKMKEKGDIPEGYSVSREKKERFSLILESASTNQTSMYLCASSPRTSFYNEQFFGPGTRLTVL.

This clone was found a few times. The chain is built from TRBV6-4 and TRBJ2-6, with 7 bases fitting TRBD1. CDR3 length: 16 amino acids. Unmatched junction bases numbered 1, after V lost 2 bases and J lost 0 bases. Germline values: CDR1 MRHNA, CDR2 SNTAGT. The CDR3 DNA reads TGTGCCAGCAGTGACAGGACAGGCTCTGGGGCCAACGTCCTGACTTTC. This codes for CASSDRTGSGANVLTF.

The J gene is TRBJ1-2, the V gene TRBV6-5, with 8 bases matching TRBD1. The CDR3 is 14 amino acids. Per germline, CDR1 MNHEY and CDR2 SVGAGI. With V trimmed by 6 bases and J by 8 bases, 11 bases remained unmatched. Here the CDR3 reads CASSRKRTGKGYTF. The CDR3 DNA follows: TGTGCCAGCAGCCGCAAAAGGACAGGGAAAGGCTACACCTTC.

This clone appeared a few times. The V call is TRBV19, the J call TRBJ2-1; D is uncertain. Trimming removed 5 bases from V and 6 bases from J, with 14 bases in between. CDR3 length: 14 residues. The germline CDR1 and CDR2 sequences are LNHDA and SQIVND (reference sequence). This chain's CDR3 is CASSSQSPSNEQFF. The CDR3, as DNA: TGTGCCAGTAGTTCGCAGTCCCCCTCCAATGAGCAGTTCTTC.

The rearrangement links TRBV18 to TRBJ2-5; weak D call: TRBD2 (6 bases). In germline, CDR1 is KGHSH, CDR2 LQKENI. The CDR3 extends over 17 amino acids. V lost 0 bases, J lost 0 bases, and 14 bases lay in between. This CDR3 is CASSPPPGEVDQETQYF. The CDR3 nucleotides are TGTGCCAGCTCACCACCCCCGGGGGAAGTGGACCAAGAGACCCAGTACTTC.

This sequence joins TRBV7-2 and TRBJ2-5; D may be TRBD2 (7 bases). The CDR3 loop spans 17 amino acids. Between the trimmed V and J ends, which lost 2 bases and 2 bases, there was a span of 18 bases. CDR1 is SGHTA and CDR2 is FQGNSA in the germline V gene. The CDR3 region is CASSLRVLGGGQETQYF. For the CDR3, the DNA is TGTGCCAGCAGCTTAAGAGTTCTAGGGGGGGGACAAGAGACCCAGTACTTC.

The chain joins TRBV24-1 to TRBJ1-2, with TRBD1 matching over 10 bases. Unmatched junction bases numbered 4, after V lost 6 bases and J lost 4 bases. CDR1 is KGHDR, CDR2 SFDVKD, per germline. The CDR3 length is 14 residues. Here the CDR3 DNA reads TGTGCCACCAGTAGGGGACAGGGGTCCTATGGCTACACCTTC. It codes for CATSRGQGSYGYTF.

This chain connects TRBV6-5 to TRBJ1-1, with a possible D match to TRBD1 (6 bases). CDR1 and CDR2 (germline): MNHEY, SVGAGI. Trimming shortened V by 3 bases and J by 8 bases, and 10 bases separated the two germline ends. This CDR3 region has 12 residues. The CDR3 region has the DNA TGTGCCAGCAGTTATGACAGGTTCGAAGCTTTCTTT. It is translated as CASSYDRFEAFF.

The rearrangement links TRBV6-5 to TRBJ1-1; 8 positions agree with TRBD1. The CDR3 covers 15 residues. CDR1 MNHEY and CDR2 SVGAGI come from the germline V gene. J gave up 1 base and V 6 bases, and 7 bases lay outside the gene matches. The CDR3 sequence: CASRAQGAANTEAFF. CDR3 bases: TGTGCCAGCAGGGCCCAGGGGGCAGCGAACACTGAAGCTTTCTTT.

Here the CDR3 DNA reads TGTGCCACCTCCCCCGGTGGGTGGGAGAGAGATACGCAGTATTTT. It specifies CATSPGGWERDTQYF. V usage is TRBV27 and J usage is TRBJ2-3; tentatively, D is TRBD2 (5 bases). Trimming stripped 10 bases from V and 5 bases from J, with 22 bases between. CDR1 MNHEY and CDR2 SMNVEV come from the germline V gene (reference sequence). This CDR3 spans 15 amino acids.

V and J are TRBV4-1 and TRBJ1-1; 8 positions match TRBD1. Germline V CDR1 and CDR2: MGHRA, YSYEKL. The CDR3 sequence is 15 residues long. Unmatched junction bases numbered 8, after V lost 4 bases and J lost 4 bases. The CDR3 loop is CASSRVRDRGTEAFF. CDR3 bases: TGCGCCAGCAGCCGGGTGCGAGACAGGGGCACTGAAGCTTTCTTT.

This chain links TRBV20-1 with TRBJ1-5; 7 nucleotides agree with TRBD1. This CDR3 is 18 amino acids long. Germline CDR1 is DFQATT and CDR2 is SNEGSKA (reference sequence). With 3 bases clipped from V and 4 bases from J, the junction kept 18 bases outside the gene matches. The CDR3 protein is CSASRARGWEGLNQPQHF. The CDR3 DNA is TGCAGTGCTAGTAGGGCCAGGGGGTGGGAAGGCCTAAATCAGCCCCAGCATTTT.

The CDR3 region is CASSTGTVQYNEKLFF. The CDR3 nucleotides are TGTGCCAGCAGCACCGGGACAGTGCAGTATAATGAAAAACTGTTTTTT. The chain links TRBV7-9 to TRBJ1-4, with 7 bases that match TRBD1. Germline assignment: CDR1 SEHNR and CDR2 FQNEAQ (reference sequence). J lost 4 bases, V lost 5 bases, and 10 bases had no gene match. The CDR3 is made up of 16 amino acids.

The chain has TRBV19 and TRBJ1-5; TRBD1 agrees at 10 bases. Germline-derived CDR1 and CDR2 are LNHDA and SQIVND (reference sequence). The CDR3 contains 16 residues. V shed 2 bases and J 1 base; nucleotides not matched to a gene: 2. This CDR3 reads CASSIRDRGSNQPQHF. CDR3 nucleotides: TGTGCCAGTAGTATAAGGGACAGGGGAAGCAATCAGCCCCAGCATTTT.